The T cell receptor (beta chain) under discussion was sequenced for a study of blood T cell repertoires in COVID-19. Study-wide background: Italy, Spain and the United States were the sources of the convalescent and acute COVID-19 samples. PBMCs, B-cell-depleted T cells, or T cells were the source of the cDNA or gDNA that made up the material.

Assay: immunoSEQ multiplex PCR; the TCRdb copy retains only in-frame clones and omits some. The sample has 250,000 or so clones; roughly 82% are singletons. CDR3 length equals 13 residues. V was cut by 5 bases and J by 2 bases, with 10 bases left in between. Germline CDR1 reads MNHEY; CDR2 reads SVGEGT. The chain is built from TRBV6-2 or TRBV6-3 and TRBJ2-7; weak D call: TRBD2 (5 bases). This clonotype was obtained from an older man with acute or convalescent COVID-19. The sample comprised peripheral blood. CDR3 sequence: CASSRRGAYEQYF. CDR3 DNA: TGTGCCAGCAGTAGACGGGGAGCCTACGAGCAGTACTTC.